This passage covers 20 T cell receptor beta chains from one sample sequenced in a study of blood T cell repertoires in COVID-19. Some clones are missing from TCRdb's copy, which holds only in-frame ones; the method was immunoSEQ multiplex PCR. The sample has 150,000 to 170,000 clones; 65% to 85% are singletons. The material sequenced was peripheral blood. The receptor source for this set is a woman at least 80 years old with acute or convalescent COVID-19.

V and J are TRBV10-3 and TRBJ1-5, with 10 nucleotides matching TRBD1. This CDR3 has 17 amino acids. Germline V gene sequence: CDR1 ENHRY, CDR2 SYGVKD. After removal of 0 bases from V and 8 bases from J, the junction contained 10 bases not matched to a gene. As DNA, the CDR3 is TGTGCCATCAGTGAGTCGGGACAGGGGACCTTGAACAAGCCCCAGCATTTT. Its protein product is CAISESGQGTLNKPQHF.

The CDR3 region has the DNA TGTGCCAGCAGCCAAGTAGGAGGGACTAATGAAAAACTGTTTTTT. Protein product: CASSQVGGTNEKLFF. This chain uses TRBV4-2 with TRBJ1-4; D unclear. This CDR3 has 15 residues. The germline V gene encodes CDR1 LGHNA and CDR2 YNFKEQ. With 1 base removed from V and 2 bases from J, the gap between germline ends came to 8 bases.

The V gene is TRBV7-9, the J gene TRBJ1-2; tentatively, D is TRBD1 (6 bases). Trimming cost V 4 bases and J 1 base, with 10 bases left between them. The length of the CDR3 is 14 residues. Germline V lookup: CDR1 SEHNR, CDR2 FQNEAQ (reference sequence). In DNA, the CDR3 is TGTGCCAGCAGCTCCCTAGGGGGTAACTATGGCTACACCTTC. Protein sequence: CASSSLGGNYGYTF. The whole variable domain, remainder taken from reference TRBV7-9 and TRBJ1-2, is DTGVSQNPRHKITKRGQNVTFRCDPISEHNRLYWYRQTLGQGPEFLTYFQNEAQLEKSRLLSDRFSAERPKGSFSTLEIQRTEQGDSAMYLCASSSLGGNYGYTFGSGTRLTVV.

This clone occurred a few times. The rearrangement uses TRBV19 and TRBJ1-2; D call uncertain. V gave up 6 bases and J gave up 2 bases, with 16 bases separating them. The CDR3 loop spans 15 amino acids. Germline CDR1 is LNHDA and CDR2 is SQIVND (reference sequence). CDR3 nucleotide sequence: TGTGCCAGTAGCCCCTGGGCAGAGTACAACTATGGCTACACCTTC. Translation gives CASSPWAEYNYGYTF.

The rearrangement joins TRBV25-1 to TRBJ1-5, with TRBD1 identical over 11 bases. CDR1 MGHDK and CDR2 SYGVNS come from the germline V gene. The CDR3 covers 14 residues. The V segment lost 6 bases and the J segment 7 bases; nucleotides outside the gene matches: 5. CDR3 DNA sequence: TGTGCCAGCAGAGGACAGGGGGCAACACAGCCCCAGCATTTT. Amino acids: CASRGQGATQPQHF. The entire variable domain, with the rest obtained from reference TRBV25-1 and TRBJ1-5, is as follows: EADIYQTPRYLVIGTGKKITLECSQTMGHDKMYWYQQDPGMELHLIHYSYGVNSTEKGDLSSESTVSRIRTEHFPLTLESARPSHTSQYLCASRGQGATQPQHFGDGTRLSIL.

The chain uses TRBV9 and TRBJ2-7, with no clear D. This CDR3 spans 14 amino acids. Per the germline V gene, CDR1 is SGDLS and CDR2 is YYNGEE. The ends were cut back, 0 bases at V and 6 bases at J, with 13 bases in the middle. CDR3 sequence: CASSVGVTEVEQYF. The CDR3, as DNA: TGTGCCAGCAGCGTAGGGGTGACCGAGGTCGAGCAGTACTTC.

V usage is TRBV6-5 and J usage is TRBJ1-4; weak D call: TRBD1 (5 bases). CDR1 and CDR2 from the germline V gene are MNHEY and SVGAGI. The CDR3 is 15 amino acids. V dropped 5 bases and J dropped 10 bases, with 20 bases sitting between them. Here the CDR3 reads CASSLTGGSVGKLFF. Written as DNA, the CDR3 is TGTGCCAGCAGTCTAACGGGGGGGTCAGTGGGAAAACTGTTTTTT.

The V call is TRBV24-1, the J call TRBJ2-5; possible D gene TRBD2, 5 bases. The CDR3 is 13 amino acids. V shed 4 bases and J shed 5 bases, with 10 bases lying between them. In germline, CDR1 is KGHDR, CDR2 SFDVKD. CDR3 DNA: TGTGCCACCAGTGACGGACTTGGGGAGACCCAGTACTTC. Translating it yields CATSDGLGETQYF.

This clone was detected a few times. This chain connects TRBV4-3 to TRBJ2-3; 9 nucleotides line up with TRBD2. This CDR3 is built from 14 residues. The trim removed 1 base at V and 7 bases at J, leaving 3 bases unmatched. The germline V gene encodes CDR1 LGHNA and CDR2 YSLEER. This chain's CDR3 is CASSQGGGANTQYF. CDR3 DNA: TGCGCCAGCAGCCAAGGCGGGGGGGCTAATACGCAGTATTTT.

The V gene is TRBV6-1, the J gene TRBJ1-1; weak D call: TRBD1 (5 bases). Trimming removed 1 base from V and 5 bases from J, with 8 bases in between. CDR1 MNHNS and CDR2 SASEGT come from the germline V gene. The CDR3 has 13 residues. CDR3 region: CASSEVRATEAFF. In nucleotides, the CDR3 is TGTGCCAGCAGTGAAGTCAGGGCGACTGAAGCTTTCTTT.

The V call is TRBV10-3, the J call TRBJ2-4; weak D call: TRBD2 (6 bases). Germline CDR1 is ENHRY and CDR2 is SYGVKD. This CDR3 is 14 amino acids long. Between the trimmed V and J ends, which lost 4 bases and 8 bases, there was a span of 15 bases. The CDR3, as DNA: TGTGCCATCAGTGGGGGGGAGGCTGGGGACATTCAGTACTTC. Protein product: CAISGGEAGDIQYF.

The rearrangement links TRBV25-1 to TRBJ1-4, with D tentatively TRBD1 (5 bases). The V end was cut by 2 bases, the J end by 2 bases, with 12 bases between. The germline gives CDR1 MGHDK, CDR2 SYGVNS. The CDR3 covers 16 residues. The CDR3 coding sequence is TGTGCCAGCAGTGAAAGTATCGACAGTACTAATGAAAAACTGTTTTTT. Protein: CASSESIDSTNEKLFF. The whole variable domain, remainder taken from reference TRBV25-1 and TRBJ1-4, is EADIYQTPRYLVIGTGKKITLECSQTMGHDKMYWYQQDPGMELHLIHYSYGVNSTEKGDLSSESTVSRIRTEHFPLTLESARPSHTSQYLCASSESIDSTNEKLFFGSGTQLSVL.

The J gene is TRBJ2-1, the V gene TRBV29-1; D possibly corresponds to TRBD2 (5 bases). V was pared by 2 bases and J by 1 base, with 15 bases between. The germline CDR1 and CDR2 sequences are SQVTM and ANQGSEA. This CDR3 comprises 16 residues. The CDR3: CSVEWLDSRSYNEQFF. Here the CDR3 DNA reads TGCAGCGTTGAATGGTTGGACTCCCGATCCTACAATGAGCAGTTCTTC.

The chain recombines TRBV7-2 with TRBJ1-2; D possibly corresponds to TRBD1 (6 bases). The CDR3 has 15 amino acids. Per germline, CDR1 SGHTA and CDR2 FQGNSA. V was cut by 0 bases and J by 4 bases, with 12 bases left in between. CDR3 nucleotide sequence: TGTGCCAGCAGCTTAGCCCCGGGACAAATCTATGGCTACACCTTC. Its protein product is CASSLAPGQIYGYTF. The whole variable domain, filled in from reference TRBV7-2 and TRBJ1-2, reads GAGVSQSPSNKVTEKGKDVELRCDPISGHTALYWYRQSLGQGLEFLIYFQGNSAPDKSGLPSDRFSAERTGGSVSTLTIQRTQQEDSAVYLCASSLAPGQIYGYTFGSGTRLTVV.

The chain links TRBV5-4 to TRBJ1-1; TRBD1 agrees at 8 bases. J was trimmed by 4 bases and V by 0 bases; bases with no gene match: 14. The CDR3 is made up of 18 amino acids. Germline V lookup: CDR1 SGHNT, CDR2 YYREEE (reference sequence). This CDR3 is CASSLGSGTGLKFTEAFF. In DNA, the CDR3 is TGTGCCAGCAGCTTGGGTTCCGGGACAGGCCTAAAGTTCACTGAAGCTTTCTTT.

The DNA for the CDR3 is TGTGCCAGCAGTCGCGGACAGGGGGCTTCACCCCTCCACTTT. Protein product: CASSRGQGASPLHF. The chain joins TRBV6-2 or TRBV6-3 to TRBJ1-6, with 11 bases aligning to TRBD1. Germline CDR1 and CDR2: MNHEY and SVGEGT. V lost 5 bases to trimming and J lost 9 bases; unmatched junction nucleotides: 3. This CDR3 comprises 14 residues.

J is TRBJ2-3 and V is TRBV2, with TRBD2 matching over 14 bases. CDR3 length: 18 amino acids. The V gene end was trimmed by 4 bases and the J gene end by 4 bases; junction bases not matched to a gene: 10. The germline gives CDR1 SNHLY, CDR2 FYNNEI. This CDR3 reads CASSAPGLAGARADTQYF. Written as DNA, the CDR3 is TGTGCCAGCAGTGCGCCGGGACTAGCGGGAGCACGGGCAGATACGCAGTATTTT.

This rearrangement joins TRBV2 to TRBJ2-7; 8 bases agree with TRBD1. Germline lookup yields CDR1 SNHLY and CDR2 FYNNEI. There are 14 residues in the CDR3. After removal of 5 bases from V and 0 bases from J, the junction contained 3 bases not matched to a gene. The CDR3 region has the DNA TGTGCCAGCAGTATGGACAGGGCCTCCTACGAGCAGTACTTC. Translating it yields CASSMDRASYEQYF.

In this sample, this clone turned up once. The chain links TRBV7-6 to TRBJ2-7; 8 positions agree with TRBD2. Germline values: CDR1 SGHVS, CDR2 FNYEAQ. V shed 4 bases and J 5 bases; nucleotides not matched to a gene: 13. CDR3 length: 16 residues. CDR3 sequence (DNA): TGTGCCAGCAGCTCCGGATTGAGCGGGAGTATAGACGAGCAGTACTTC. As protein: CASSSGLSGSIDEQYF. Full variable domain (rest looked up from reference TRBV7-6 and TRBJ2-7): GAGVSQSPRYKVTKRGQDVALRCDPISGHVSLYWYRQALGQGPEFLTYFNYEAQQDKSGLPNDRFSAERPEGSISTLTIQRTEQRDSAMYRCASSSGLSGSIDEQYFGPGTRLTVT.

This clone has a handful of counts. The gene calls are TRBV7-3 and TRBJ2-3; 10 nucleotides agree with TRBD2. Germline lookup yields CDR1 SGHTA and CDR2 FQGTGA. This CDR3 has 14 amino acids. V was clipped by 5 bases and J by 6 bases; unmatched bases: 5. The CDR3 nucleotides are TGTGCCAGCAGCGAAGCGGGGGGGCGGGATACGCAGTATTTT. Its translation: CASSEAGGRDTQYF.